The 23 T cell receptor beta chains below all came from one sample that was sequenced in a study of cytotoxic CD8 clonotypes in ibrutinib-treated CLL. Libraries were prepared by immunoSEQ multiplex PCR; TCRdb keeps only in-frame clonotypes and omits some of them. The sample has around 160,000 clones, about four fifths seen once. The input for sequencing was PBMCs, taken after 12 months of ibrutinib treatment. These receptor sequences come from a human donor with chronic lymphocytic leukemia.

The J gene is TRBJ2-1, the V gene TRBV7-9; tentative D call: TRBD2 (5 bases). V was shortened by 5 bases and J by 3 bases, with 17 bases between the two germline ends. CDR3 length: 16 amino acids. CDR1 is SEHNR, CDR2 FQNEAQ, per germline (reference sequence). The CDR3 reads CASSPDEIGLYNEQFF. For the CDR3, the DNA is TGTGCCAGCAGCCCGGACGAAATCGGACTCTACAATGAGCAGTTCTTC. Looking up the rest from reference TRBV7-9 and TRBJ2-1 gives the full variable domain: DTGVSQNPRHKITKRGQNVTFRCDPISEHNRLYWYRQTLGQGPEFLTYFQNEAQLEKSRLLSDRFSAERPKGSFSTLEIQRTEQGDSAMYLCASSPDEIGLYNEQFFGPGTRLTVL.

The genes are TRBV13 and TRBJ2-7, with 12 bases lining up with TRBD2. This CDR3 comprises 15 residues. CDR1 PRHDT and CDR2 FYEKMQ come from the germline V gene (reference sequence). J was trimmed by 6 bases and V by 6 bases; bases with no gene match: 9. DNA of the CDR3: TGTGCCAGCAGTCTCCCTAGCGGGAGGGATAGCGAGCAGTACTTC. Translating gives CASSLPSGRDSEQYF.

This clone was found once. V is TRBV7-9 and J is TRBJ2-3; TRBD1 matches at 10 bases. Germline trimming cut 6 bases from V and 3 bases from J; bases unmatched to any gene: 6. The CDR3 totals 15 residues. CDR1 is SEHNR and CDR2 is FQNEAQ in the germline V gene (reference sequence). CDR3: CASSPRTGGTDTQYF. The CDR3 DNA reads TGTGCCAGCAGTCCTAGGACAGGGGGGACAGATACGCAGTATTTT.

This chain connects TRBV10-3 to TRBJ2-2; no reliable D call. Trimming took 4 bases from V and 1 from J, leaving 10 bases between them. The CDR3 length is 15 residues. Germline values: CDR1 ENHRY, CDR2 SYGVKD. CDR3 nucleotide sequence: TGTGCCATCAGTGGCCTCGGCGGGAACACCGGGGAGCTGTTTTTT. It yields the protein CAISGLGGNTGELFF.

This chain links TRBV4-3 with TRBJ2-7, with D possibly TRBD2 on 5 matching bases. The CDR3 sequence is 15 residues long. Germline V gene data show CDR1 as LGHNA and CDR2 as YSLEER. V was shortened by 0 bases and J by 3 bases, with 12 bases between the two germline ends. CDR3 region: CASSQEKGSDYEQYF. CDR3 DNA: TGCGCCAGCAGCCAAGAAAAGGGTAGCGACTACGAGCAGTACTTC.

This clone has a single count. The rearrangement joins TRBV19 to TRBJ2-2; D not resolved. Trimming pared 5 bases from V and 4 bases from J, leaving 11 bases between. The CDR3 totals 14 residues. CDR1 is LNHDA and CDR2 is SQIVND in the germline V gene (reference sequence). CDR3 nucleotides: TGTGCCAGTAGTGTAAGTCTCTTCACCGGGGAGCTGTTTTTT. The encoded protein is CASSVSLFTGELFF.

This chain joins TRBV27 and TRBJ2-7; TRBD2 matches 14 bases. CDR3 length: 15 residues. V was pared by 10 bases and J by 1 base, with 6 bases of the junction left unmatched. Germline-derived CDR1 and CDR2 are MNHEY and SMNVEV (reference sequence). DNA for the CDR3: TGTGCCACTCGGACTAGCGGGGGGCCTTCCTACGAGCAGTACTTC. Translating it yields CATRTSGGPSYEQYF.

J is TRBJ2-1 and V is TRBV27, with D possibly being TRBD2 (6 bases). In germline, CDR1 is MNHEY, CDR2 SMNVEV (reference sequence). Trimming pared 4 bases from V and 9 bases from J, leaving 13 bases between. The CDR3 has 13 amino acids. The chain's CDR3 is CASSSPWTIEQFF. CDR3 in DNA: TGTGCCAGCAGTTCGCCATGGACTATTGAGCAGTTCTTC.

The CDR3 DNA reads TGTGCCACTACGGACGTTACAGATACGCAGTATTTT. This translates into CATTDVTDTQYF. V usage is TRBV28 and J usage is TRBJ2-3; D call uncertain. Germline V lookup: CDR1 MDHEN, CDR2 SYDVKM. The V end was cut by 10 bases, the J end by 3 bases, with 11 bases between. CDR3 length: 12 amino acids.

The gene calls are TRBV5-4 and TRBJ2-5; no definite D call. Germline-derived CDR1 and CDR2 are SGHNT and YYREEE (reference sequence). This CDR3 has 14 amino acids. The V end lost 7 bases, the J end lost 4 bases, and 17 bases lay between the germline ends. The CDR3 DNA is TGTGCCAGCGGGCCCACCGGAGATGGAGAGACCCAGTACTTC. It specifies CASGPTGDGETQYF.

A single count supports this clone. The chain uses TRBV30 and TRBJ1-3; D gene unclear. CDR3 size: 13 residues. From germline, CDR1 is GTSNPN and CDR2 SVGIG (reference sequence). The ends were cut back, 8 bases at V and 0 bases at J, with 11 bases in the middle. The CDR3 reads CAREWISGNTIYF. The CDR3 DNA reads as TGTGCCAGGGAGTGGATCTCTGGAAACACCATATATTTT.

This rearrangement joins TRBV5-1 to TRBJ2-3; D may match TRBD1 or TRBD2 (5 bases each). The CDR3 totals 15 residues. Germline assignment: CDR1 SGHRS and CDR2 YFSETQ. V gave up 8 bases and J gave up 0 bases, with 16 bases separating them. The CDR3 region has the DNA TGCGCCAGTCAGGGATCTAGCCCTAGCACAGATACGCAGTATTTT. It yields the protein CASQGSSPSTDTQYF. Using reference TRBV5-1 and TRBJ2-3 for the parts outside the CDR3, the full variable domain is KAGVTQTPRYLIKTRGQQVTLSCSPISGHRSVSWYQQTPGQGLQFLFEYFSETQRNKGNFPGRFSGRQFSNSRSEMNVSTLELGDSALYLCASQGSSPSTDTQYFGPGTRLTVL.

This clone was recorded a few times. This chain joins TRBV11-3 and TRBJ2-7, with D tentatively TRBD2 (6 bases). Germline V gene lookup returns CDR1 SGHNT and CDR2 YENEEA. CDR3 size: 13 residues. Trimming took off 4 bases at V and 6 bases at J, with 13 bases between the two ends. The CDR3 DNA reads TGTGCCAGCAGCTCCTTCTCCGGGGGCGAGCAGTACTTC. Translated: CASSSFSGGEQYF.

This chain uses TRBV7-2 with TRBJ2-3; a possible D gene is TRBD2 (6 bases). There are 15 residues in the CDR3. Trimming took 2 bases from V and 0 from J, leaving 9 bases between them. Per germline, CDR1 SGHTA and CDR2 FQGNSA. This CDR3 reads CASSLIGTSTDTQYF. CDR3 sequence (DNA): TGTGCCAGCAGCTTAATTGGGACTAGCACAGATACGCAGTATTTT.

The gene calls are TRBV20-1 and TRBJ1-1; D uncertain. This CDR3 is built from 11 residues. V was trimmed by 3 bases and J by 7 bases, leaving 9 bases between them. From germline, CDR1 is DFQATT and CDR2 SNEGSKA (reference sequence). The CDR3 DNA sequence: TGCAGTGCTAGCCTTGGATTTGAAGCTTTCTTT. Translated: CSASLGFEAFF.

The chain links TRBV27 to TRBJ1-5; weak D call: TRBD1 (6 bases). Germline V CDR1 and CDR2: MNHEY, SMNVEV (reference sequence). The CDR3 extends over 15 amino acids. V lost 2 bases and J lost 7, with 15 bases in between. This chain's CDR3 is CASSLRSGVVQPQHF. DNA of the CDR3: TGTGCCAGCAGTTTAAGGTCAGGGGTCGTGCAGCCCCAGCATTTT.

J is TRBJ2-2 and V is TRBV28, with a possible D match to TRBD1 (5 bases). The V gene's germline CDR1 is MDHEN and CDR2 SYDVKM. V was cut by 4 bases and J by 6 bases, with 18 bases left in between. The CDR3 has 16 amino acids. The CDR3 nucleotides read TGTGCCAGCAGTTCAGGGTGGGGTAGGAGAGCCGGGGAGCTGTTTTTT. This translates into CASSSGWGRRAGELFF.

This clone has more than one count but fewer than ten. CDR3: CASSYSRPDVNEQYF. In DNA, the CDR3 is TGTGCCAGCAGTTATAGTCGCCCGGACGTCAACGAGCAGTACTTC. This chain joins TRBV6-5 and TRBJ2-7, with unresolved D. V shed 3 bases and J shed 5 bases, with 17 bases lying between them. The CDR3 length is 15 residues. Germline V lookup: CDR1 MNHEY, CDR2 SVGAGI.

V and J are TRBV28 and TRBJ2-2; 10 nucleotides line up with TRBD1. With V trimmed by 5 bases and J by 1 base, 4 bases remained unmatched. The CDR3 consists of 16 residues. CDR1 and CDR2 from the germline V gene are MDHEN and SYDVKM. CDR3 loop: CASSPWTGGNTGELFF. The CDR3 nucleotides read TGTGCCAGCAGTCCCTGGACAGGGGGGAACACCGGGGAGCTGTTTTTT.

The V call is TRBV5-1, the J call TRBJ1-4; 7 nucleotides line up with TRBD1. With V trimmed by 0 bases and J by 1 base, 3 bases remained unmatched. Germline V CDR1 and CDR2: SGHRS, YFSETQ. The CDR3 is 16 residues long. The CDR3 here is CASSLAQGRTNEKLFF. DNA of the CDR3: TGCGCCAGCAGCTTGGCACAGGGGCGAACTAATGAAAAACTGTTTTTT.

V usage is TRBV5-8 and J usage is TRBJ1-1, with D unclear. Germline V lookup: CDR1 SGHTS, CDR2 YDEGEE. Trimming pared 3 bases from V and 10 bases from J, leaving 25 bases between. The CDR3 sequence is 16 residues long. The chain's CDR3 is CASSSPGVADLWGAFF. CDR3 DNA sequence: TGTGCCAGCAGCTCCCCGGGAGTAGCGGACCTCTGGGGAGCTTTCTTT.

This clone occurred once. The DNA for the CDR3 is TGCAGCGTTGAGGGAACGGCCAGCACAGATACGCAGTATTTT. Its translation is CSVEGTASTDTQYF. V is TRBV29-1 and J is TRBJ2-3; D gene ambiguous. The V end lost 3 bases, the J end lost 0 bases, and 10 bases lay between the germline ends. Germline V gene data show CDR1 as SQVTM and CDR2 as ANQGSEA. The CDR3 runs to 14 residues.

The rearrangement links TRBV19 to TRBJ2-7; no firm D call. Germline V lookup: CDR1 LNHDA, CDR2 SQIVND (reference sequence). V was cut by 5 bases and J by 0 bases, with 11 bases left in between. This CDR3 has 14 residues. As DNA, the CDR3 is TGTGCCAGTAGTTCCCGACTTACCTCCTACGAGCAGTACTTC. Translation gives CASSSRLTSYEQYF. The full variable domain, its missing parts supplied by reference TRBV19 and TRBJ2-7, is DGGITQSPKYLFRKEGQNVTLSCEQNLNHDAMYWYRQDPGQGLRLIYYSQIVNDFQKGDIAEGYSVSREKKESFPLTVTSAQKNPTAFYLCASSSRLTSYEQYFGPGTRLTVT.